The TCR beta chain under discussion was sequenced for a study of blood T cells in healthy people across ages (dated by TCRdb to the mid-2010s). Study-level background: In model experiments, roughly one uniquely barcoded TCR beta cDNA molecule per two T cells was captured by template switching. To track age-related changes in TCR beta repertoire diversity, the study relied on deep sequencing normalized with unique cDNA molecular identifiers. Using the same blood draw, the study looked at two additional independent replicas of 1 million unique cDNA reads for two donors, one aged 18 to 29 and the other aged 80 or older. To avoid experimental bias, donors of different ages were spread randomly across the sequencing lanes. The donors were divided into four age groups: young (average around 15 years), middle-aged (about 41), aged (approximately 62) and long-lived (about 80). What the work shows at the level of the full study, not this receptor alone: Because profiling used bulk unsorted PBMCs, naive and antigen-experienced compartments could not be compared conclusively. Because the CMV infection status of the donors was unknown, age-related changes in expanded clonotypes may potentially have been confounded. Estimates of total diversity based on one million sequenced T cells were regarded as lower bounds and as underestimates. As age increased, observed TCR beta diversity per million T cells dropped in a roughly linear way, and a significant reduction was already evident by age about 36. Observed TCR beta diversity correlated strongly with the percentage of naive T cells measured by flow cytometry. The long-lived group showed more naive CD4+ T cells, fewer expanded clones and increased TCR diversity than the aged group, suggesting age selection.

The method was 5' RACE. Sequencing relied on an Illumina HiSeq 2500. The second PCR ran for about 7 to 11 cycles and used a J-beta primer mix along with a sample-barcoded 5' primer. A unique molecular identifier was introduced onto each TCR beta cDNA molecule by a template-switch 5' adaptor carrying 12 random nucleotides. Each sample yielded at least 2.5 million CDR3-containing paired-end reads. First-strand cDNA synthesis was performed from all RNA using the Mint cDNA synthesis kit, with priming by a TRBC-specific oligonucleotide. Following uracil-DNA glycosylase treatment, a first 18-cycle PCR with universal primers M1SS and BC2_uni_R was performed on all cDNA. Turning to the authors' computational methods: Each sample was normalized by randomly selecting 1 million high-quality reads, each carrying a distinct molecular identifier. Instead of being binned into consensus sequences, reads with shared molecular identifiers were discarded. MiTCR, set to a Q25 quality threshold and the strictest error-elimination algorithm, was used for CDR3 identification, clonotype clustering and error correction. A nonparametric unseen species model using Euler transformation provided a lower-bound estimate of total TCR beta diversity. The raw public data were reprocessed by TCRdb itself: fastp quality trimming at Q25, MiXCR clonotype calling, in-frame beta chains only. Records with the same CDR3 protein are collapsed into one entry carrying the most frequent genes and DNA. TCRdb, rather than the study authors, made the V and J calls. The sample records roughly 640,000 distinct CDR3 sequences, about 30% of which are singletons. The leading ten clones occupy around 16% of the sample.

As for this clonotype: Its antigen specificity is not known. Base qualities were left out, and no much larger clone turns up one base away.

The roughly 42 donors, aged about 6 to 100 years, were systemically healthy Caucasian individuals from Russia. Approximately 9.3 milliliters of peripheral blood were collected from each donor into EDTA-treated Vacutainer tubes. Ficoll-Paque density-gradient centrifugation was used to isolate PBMCs, with at least 7 million obtained per sample. Trizol reagent was used to extract total RNA from the PBMCs, yielding at least 5.5 micrograms per sample. For every donor, flow cytometry on a PBMC aliquot measured the percentage of naive CD45RAhigh/CD27high T cells. V drops 5 bases and J drops 0 bases, leaving 7 bases in between. From cysteine to phenylalanine, the CDR3 is 12 amino acids long. Just the 36-base CDR3 DNA is kept, in frame starting at base 1. Sequences SQVTM (CDR1) and ANQGSEA (CDR2) are obtained from the germline V gene.

This receptor was taken from a woman older than 75 in good health. Material: blood. The chain was built from TRBV29-1 and TRBJ1-1; a tentative D call is TRBD1 (5 bases match). The CDR3 reads CSVLTVNTEAFF. The sequence in DNA is TGCAGCGTTCTGACAGTGAACACTGAAGCTTTCTTT.